This note documents a single T cell receptor (beta chain) sequence. The antigen is undetermined. The data originate from a study of post-analysis software for immune sequencing data. Included in the TCR beta cDNA libraries were unique molecular identifiers. TCRdb used MiXCR to reprocess the PCR reads, holding one entry per CDR3 protein. The sample holds hundreds of thousands of distinct CDR3 sequences; over 45% are singletons and the top ten take approximately 10%. The study's findings and limits: Among roughly 5 TRBV segments more frequent in patients than controls were TRBV5-6, TRBV5-1 and TRBV20-1.

The germline V gene has CDR1 SEHNR and CDR2 FQNEAQ (reference sequence). V was shortened by 2 bases and J by 2 bases, with 11 bases between the two germline ends. The CDR3 has 15 residues. What was sequenced was blood. The clonotype was recovered from a girl aged 2 to 10 with multiple sclerosis. The V and J genes are TRBV7-9 and TRBJ2-3; tentative D call: TRBD2 (6 bases). CDR3 residues: CASSLRRDPTDTQYF. CDR3 nucleotides: TGTGCCAGCAGCTTAAGGCGGGATCCCACAGATACGCAGTATTTT.